The TCR beta chain under discussion was sequenced for a study of neurological immune-mediated disorders. Time point meaning: longitudinal time-point 2. MiXCR was run by TCRdb on the 5' RACE reads, yielding one entry per CDR3 protein. The sample lists 84,000 or so distinct CDR3 sequences, 13% occurring once. V shed 0 bases and J 0 bases; nucleotides not matched to a gene: 7. This CDR3 comprises 16 residues. CDR1 and CDR2 from the germline V gene are DFQATT and SNEGSKA (reference sequence). This clonotype has ten or more counts. Sequencing was carried out using PBMCs. This chain connects TRBV20-1 to TRBJ1-1; 7 bases map to TRBD1. The TCR comes from a female donor with HTLV-1-associated myelopathy (HAM/TSP). The CDR3 reads CSARETGRALNTEAFF. The DNA of the CDR3 is TGCAGTGCTAGAGAGACAGGGAGGGCCCTGAACACTGAAGCTTTCTTT.